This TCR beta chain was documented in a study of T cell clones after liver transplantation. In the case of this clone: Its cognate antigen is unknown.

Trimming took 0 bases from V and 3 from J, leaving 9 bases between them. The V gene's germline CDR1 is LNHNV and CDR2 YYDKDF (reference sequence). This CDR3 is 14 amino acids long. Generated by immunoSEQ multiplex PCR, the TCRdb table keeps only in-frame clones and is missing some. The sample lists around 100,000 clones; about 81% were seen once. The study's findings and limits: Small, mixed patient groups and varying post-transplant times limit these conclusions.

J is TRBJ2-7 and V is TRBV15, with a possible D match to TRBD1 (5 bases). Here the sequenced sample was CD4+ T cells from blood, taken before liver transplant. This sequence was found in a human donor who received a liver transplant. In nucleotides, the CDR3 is TGTGCCACCAGCAGAGATTGGGGCGACTACGAGCAGTACTTC. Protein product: CATSRDWGDYEQYF.